This TCR beta chain emerged from a study of blood T cell repertoires in COVID-19. Clones were sequenced by immunoSEQ multiplex PCR, and TCRdb holds only the in-frame ones, with some missing. There are tens of thousands of clones in the sample; roughly 89% occur only once, and approximately 4.9% lies in the top ten. The V segment lost 1 base and the J segment 4 bases; nucleotides outside the gene matches: 3. CDR3 length: 16 amino acids. Germline V gene sequence: CDR1 MGHDK, CDR2 SYGVNS. The sequence was collected from a man in his 60s with active COVID-19. This chain links TRBV25-1 with TRBJ2-1, with 11 bases matching TRBD2. Sequencing input: peripheral blood. The CDR3 DNA reads TGTGCCAGCAGTGAATCGGCTAGCGGGAGGTACAATGAGCAGTTCTTC. It codes for CASSESASGRYNEQFF.